The source of this T cell receptor beta chain is a study of shared clonotypes between healthy human individuals. In the study overall: Three plates were used per donor for CD4 naive, three for CD4 memory, two for CD8 naive and one for CD8 memory.

Naive CD8 cells lacked CD45RO and underwent positive selection for CCR7, leaving out terminally differentiated effector memory CD45RA+ cells. Some clones are missing from TCRdb's copy, which holds only in-frame ones; the method was immunoSEQ multiplex PCR. The sample yields about 2 million clones, roughly 94% seen once. The sample was naive CD8+ T cells sorted from blood. The sequence was collected from a young man in good health.

The CDR3, as DNA: TGTGCCAGCAGCCCCGGAGGACAGTACTACGAGCAGTACTTC. Its protein is CASSPGGQYYEQYF. V usage is TRBV9 and J usage is TRBJ2-7, with a possible D match to TRBD1 (6 bases). This CDR3 spans 14 amino acids. V shed 4 bases and J shed 3 bases, with 14 bases lying between them. CDR1 is SGDLS, CDR2 YYNGEE, per germline.